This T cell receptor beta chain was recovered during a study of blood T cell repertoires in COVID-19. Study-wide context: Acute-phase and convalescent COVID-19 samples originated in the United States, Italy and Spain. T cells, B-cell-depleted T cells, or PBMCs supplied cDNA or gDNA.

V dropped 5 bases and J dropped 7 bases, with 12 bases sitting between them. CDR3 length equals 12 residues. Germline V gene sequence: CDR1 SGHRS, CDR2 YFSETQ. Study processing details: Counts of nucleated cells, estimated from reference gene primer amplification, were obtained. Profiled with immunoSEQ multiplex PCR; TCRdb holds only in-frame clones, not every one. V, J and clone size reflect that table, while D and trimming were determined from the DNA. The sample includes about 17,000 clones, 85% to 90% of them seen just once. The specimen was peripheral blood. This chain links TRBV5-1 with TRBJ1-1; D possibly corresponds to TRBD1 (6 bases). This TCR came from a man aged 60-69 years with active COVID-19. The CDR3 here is CASSYGQSEAFF. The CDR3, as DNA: TGCGCCAGCAGTTACGGACAGAGTGAAGCTTTCTTT.